This T cell receptor beta chain stems from a study of monozygotic twins with inflammatory bowel disease. Input per TCR library consisted of roughly 4,000 ng of total RNA. Following a re-call of the 5' RACE reads, TCRdb has one entry per CDR3 protein and lacks DNA. The sample table sets out about 380,000 distinct CDR3 sequences. A note on this clonotype: Antigen: not known.

CDR1 is SGHVS and CDR2 is FQNEAQ in the germline V gene. The CDR3 loop spans 13 amino acids. General study findings and limits: Distinct T cell subtypes could not be told apart.

This receptor was obtained from a human donor with ulcerative colitis or Crohn's disease, or a healthy co-twin of an affected twin (not recorded which). The specimen sequenced was blood. The chain links TRBV7-8 to TRBJ2-7; without DNA, the TCRdb call of TRBD1 cannot be checked. The CDR3 reads CASSFVGAAEQYF.